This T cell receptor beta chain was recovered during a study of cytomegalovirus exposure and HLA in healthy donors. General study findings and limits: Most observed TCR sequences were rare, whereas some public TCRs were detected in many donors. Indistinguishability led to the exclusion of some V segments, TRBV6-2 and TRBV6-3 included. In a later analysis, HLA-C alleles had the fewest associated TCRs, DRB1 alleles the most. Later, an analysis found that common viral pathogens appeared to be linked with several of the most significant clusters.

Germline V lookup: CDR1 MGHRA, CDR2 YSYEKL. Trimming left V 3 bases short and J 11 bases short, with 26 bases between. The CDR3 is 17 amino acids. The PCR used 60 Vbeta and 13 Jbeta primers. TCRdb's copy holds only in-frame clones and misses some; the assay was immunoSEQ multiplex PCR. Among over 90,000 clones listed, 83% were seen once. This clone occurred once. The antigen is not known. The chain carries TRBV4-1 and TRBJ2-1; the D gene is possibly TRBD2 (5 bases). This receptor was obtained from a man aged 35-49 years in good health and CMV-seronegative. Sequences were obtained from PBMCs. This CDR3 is CASSHFGTSFQVNKQFF. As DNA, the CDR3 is TGCGCCAGCAGCCACTTCGGTACTAGTTTTCAAGTGAATAAGCAGTTCTTC.